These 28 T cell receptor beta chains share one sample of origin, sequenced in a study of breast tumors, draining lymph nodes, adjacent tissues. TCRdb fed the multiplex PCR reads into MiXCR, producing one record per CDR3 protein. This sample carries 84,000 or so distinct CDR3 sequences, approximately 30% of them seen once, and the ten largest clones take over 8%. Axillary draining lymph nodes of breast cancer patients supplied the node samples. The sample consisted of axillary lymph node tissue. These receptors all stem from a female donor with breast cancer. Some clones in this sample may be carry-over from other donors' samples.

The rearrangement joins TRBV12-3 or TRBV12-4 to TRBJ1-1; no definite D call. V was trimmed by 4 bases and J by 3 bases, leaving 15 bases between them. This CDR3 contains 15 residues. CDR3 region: CASSSPTRVYTEAFF. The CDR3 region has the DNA TGTGCCAGCAGTTCCCCGACAAGGGTATACACTGAAGCTTTCTTT.

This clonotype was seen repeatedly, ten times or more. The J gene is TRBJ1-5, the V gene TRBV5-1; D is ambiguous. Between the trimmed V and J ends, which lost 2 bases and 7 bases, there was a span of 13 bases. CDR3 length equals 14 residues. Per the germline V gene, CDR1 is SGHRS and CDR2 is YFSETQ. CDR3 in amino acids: CASSFDGDEQPQHF. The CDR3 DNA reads TGCGCCAGCAGCTTCGACGGAGATGAACAGCCCCAGCATTTT.

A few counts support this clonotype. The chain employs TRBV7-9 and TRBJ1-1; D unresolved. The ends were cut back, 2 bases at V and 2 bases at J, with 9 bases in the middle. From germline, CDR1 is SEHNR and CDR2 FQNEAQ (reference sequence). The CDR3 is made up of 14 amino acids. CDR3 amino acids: CASSLNWVNTEAFF. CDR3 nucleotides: TGTGCCAGCAGCTTAAATTGGGTTAACACTGAAGCTTTCTTT.

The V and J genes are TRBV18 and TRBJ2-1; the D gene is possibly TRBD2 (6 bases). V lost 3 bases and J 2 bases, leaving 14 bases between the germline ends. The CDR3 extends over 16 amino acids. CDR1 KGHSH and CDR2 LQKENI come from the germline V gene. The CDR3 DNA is TGTGCCAGCTCACCGGGCTCCCGGGGGACCTACAATGAGCAGTTCTTC. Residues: CASSPGSRGTYNEQFF.

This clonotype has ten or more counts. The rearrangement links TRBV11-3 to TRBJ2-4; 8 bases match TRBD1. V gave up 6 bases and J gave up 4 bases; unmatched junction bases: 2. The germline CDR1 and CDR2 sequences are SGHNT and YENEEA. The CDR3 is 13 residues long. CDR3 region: CASRGQEKNIQYF. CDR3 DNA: TGTGCCAGCAGGGGACAGGAGAAAAACATTCAGTACTTC. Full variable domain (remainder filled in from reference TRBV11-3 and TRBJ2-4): EAGVVQSPRYKIIEKKQPVAFWCNPISGHNTLYWYLQNLGQGPELLIRYENEEAVDDSQLPKDRFSAERLKGVDSTLKIQPAELGDSAVYLCASRGQEKNIQYFGAGTRLSVL.

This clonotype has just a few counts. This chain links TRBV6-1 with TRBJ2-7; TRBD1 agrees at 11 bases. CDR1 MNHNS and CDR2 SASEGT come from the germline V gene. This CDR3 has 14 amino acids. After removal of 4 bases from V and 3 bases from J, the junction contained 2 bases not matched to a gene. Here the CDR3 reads CASSGGQGGYEQYF. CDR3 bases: TGTGCCAGCAGTGGGGGACAGGGGGGCTACGAGCAGTACTTC.

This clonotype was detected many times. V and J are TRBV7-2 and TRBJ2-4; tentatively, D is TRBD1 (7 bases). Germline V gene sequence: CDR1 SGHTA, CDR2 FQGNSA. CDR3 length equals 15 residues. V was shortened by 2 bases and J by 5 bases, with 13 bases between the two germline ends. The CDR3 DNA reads TGTGCCAGCAGCTTATGGAGGGGGCCAGAAAACATTCAGTACTTC. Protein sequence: CASSLWRGPENIQYF.

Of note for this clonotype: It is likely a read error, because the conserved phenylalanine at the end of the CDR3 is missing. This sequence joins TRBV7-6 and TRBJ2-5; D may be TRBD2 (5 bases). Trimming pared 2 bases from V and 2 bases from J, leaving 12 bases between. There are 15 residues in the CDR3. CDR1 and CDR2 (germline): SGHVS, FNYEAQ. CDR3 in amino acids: CASSLTFTGQETQYL. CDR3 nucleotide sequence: TGTGCCAGCAGCTTAACCTTTACGGGGCAAGAGACCCAGTACCTC.

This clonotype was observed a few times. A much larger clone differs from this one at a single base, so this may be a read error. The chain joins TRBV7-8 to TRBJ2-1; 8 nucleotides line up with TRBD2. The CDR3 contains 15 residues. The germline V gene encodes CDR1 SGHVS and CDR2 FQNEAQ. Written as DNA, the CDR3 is TGTGCCAGCAGCTTTCAGCGGGAGATGAAAGTTGAGCAGCTCTTC. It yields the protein CASSFQREMKVEQLF.

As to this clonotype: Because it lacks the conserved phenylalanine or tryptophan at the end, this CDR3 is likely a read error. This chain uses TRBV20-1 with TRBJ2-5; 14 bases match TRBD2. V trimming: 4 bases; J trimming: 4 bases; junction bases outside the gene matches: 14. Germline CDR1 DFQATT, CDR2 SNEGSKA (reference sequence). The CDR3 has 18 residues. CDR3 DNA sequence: TGCAGTGCTACGAATGGGGGACTAGCGGGAGACCTCTTAGAGACCCAGTACCTC. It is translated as CSATNGGLAGDLLETQYL.

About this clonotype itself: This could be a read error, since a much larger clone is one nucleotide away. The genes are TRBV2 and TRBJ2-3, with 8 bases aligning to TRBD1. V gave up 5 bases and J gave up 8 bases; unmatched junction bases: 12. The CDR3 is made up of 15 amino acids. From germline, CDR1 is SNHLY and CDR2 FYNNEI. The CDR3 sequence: CASSFIRGPLGTQYF. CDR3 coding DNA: TGTGCCAGCAGTTTCATCAGGGGGCCATTAGGTACGCAGTATTTT.

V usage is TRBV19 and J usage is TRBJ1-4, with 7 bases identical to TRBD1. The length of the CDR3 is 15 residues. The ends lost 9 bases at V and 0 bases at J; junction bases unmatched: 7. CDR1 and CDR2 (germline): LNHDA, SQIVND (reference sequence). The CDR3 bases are TGTGCCAGCCGGGACAGAGCTGCAACTAATGAAAAACTGTTTTTT. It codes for CASRDRAATNEKLFF.

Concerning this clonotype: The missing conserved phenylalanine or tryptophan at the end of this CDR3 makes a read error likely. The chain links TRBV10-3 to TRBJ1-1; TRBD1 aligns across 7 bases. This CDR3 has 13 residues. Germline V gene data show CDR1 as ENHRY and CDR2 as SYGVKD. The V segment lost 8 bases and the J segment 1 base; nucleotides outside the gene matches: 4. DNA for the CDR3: TGTGCCATCGGGAGACAGGGGAACACTGAAGCTTTCTCT. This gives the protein CAIGRQGNTEAFS.

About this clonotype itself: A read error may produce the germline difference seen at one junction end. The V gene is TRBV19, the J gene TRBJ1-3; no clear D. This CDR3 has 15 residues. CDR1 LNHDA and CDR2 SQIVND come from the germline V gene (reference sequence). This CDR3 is CASSMRSTLGNIIYF. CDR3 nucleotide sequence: TGTGCCAGTAGTATGCGGAGCACTCTCGGAAACATCATATATTTT.

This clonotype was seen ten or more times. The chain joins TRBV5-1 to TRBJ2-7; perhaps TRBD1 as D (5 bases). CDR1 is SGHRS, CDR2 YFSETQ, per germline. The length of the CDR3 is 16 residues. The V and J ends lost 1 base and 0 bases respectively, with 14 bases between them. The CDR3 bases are TGCGCCAGCAGCTTGCTACAGGCTGATCTCTCCTACGAGCAGTACTTC. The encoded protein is CASSLLQADLSYEQYF.

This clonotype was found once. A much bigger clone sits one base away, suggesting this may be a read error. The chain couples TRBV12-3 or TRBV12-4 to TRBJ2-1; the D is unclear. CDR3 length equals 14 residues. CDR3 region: CASSLLGRDNGQFF. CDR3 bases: TGTGCCAGCAGTTTACTCGGCAGAGACAATGGGCAGTTCTTC.

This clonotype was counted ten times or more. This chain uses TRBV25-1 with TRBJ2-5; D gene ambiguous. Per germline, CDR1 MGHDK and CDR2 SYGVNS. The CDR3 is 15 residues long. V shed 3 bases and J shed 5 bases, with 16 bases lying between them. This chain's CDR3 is CASSESGLLQETQYF. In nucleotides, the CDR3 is TGTGCCAGCAGTGAGTCGGGTCTGCTCCAGGAGACCCAGTACTTC.

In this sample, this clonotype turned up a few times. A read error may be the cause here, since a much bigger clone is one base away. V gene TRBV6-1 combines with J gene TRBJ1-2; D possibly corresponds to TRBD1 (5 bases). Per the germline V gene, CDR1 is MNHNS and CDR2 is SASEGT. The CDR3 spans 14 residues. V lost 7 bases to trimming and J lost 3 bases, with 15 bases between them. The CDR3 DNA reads TGTGCCAGCAACCTCCGCGGGACGGACTATGGCTACACCTTC. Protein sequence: CASNLRGTDYGYTF.

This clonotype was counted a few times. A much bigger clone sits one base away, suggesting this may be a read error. CDR3 nucleotide sequence: TGCGCCAGCAGCAACACCGGGACAGCGGACACCCAGTACTTC. This codes for CASSNTGTADTQYF. The chain combines TRBV5-1 with TRBJ2-5; 7 bases fit TRBD1. V was pared by 4 bases and J by 8 bases, with 11 bases of the junction left unmatched. The CDR3 is made up of 14 amino acids. CDR1 and CDR2 from the germline V gene are SGHRS and YFSETQ.

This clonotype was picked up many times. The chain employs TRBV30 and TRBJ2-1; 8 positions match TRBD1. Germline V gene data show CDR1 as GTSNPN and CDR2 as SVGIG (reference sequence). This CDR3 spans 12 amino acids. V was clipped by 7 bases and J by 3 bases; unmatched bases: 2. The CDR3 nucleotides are TGTGCCTCGGGACAGGTCTACAATGAGCAGTTCTTC. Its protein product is CASGQVYNEQFF.

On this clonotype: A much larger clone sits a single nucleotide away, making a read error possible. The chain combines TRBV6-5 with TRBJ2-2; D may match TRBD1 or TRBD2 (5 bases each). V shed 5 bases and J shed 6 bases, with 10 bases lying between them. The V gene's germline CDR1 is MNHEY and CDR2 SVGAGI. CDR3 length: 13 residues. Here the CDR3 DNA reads TGTGCCAGCAGTCAACTAGGGGCCGGGGAGCTGTTTTTT. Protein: CASSQLGAGELFF.

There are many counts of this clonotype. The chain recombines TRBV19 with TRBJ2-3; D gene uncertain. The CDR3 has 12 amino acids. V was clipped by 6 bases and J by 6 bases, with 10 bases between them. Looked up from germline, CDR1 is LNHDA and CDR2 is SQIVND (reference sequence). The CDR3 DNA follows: TGTGCCAGTAGAGAGACACCGGATACGCAGTATTTT. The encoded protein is CASRETPDTQYF.

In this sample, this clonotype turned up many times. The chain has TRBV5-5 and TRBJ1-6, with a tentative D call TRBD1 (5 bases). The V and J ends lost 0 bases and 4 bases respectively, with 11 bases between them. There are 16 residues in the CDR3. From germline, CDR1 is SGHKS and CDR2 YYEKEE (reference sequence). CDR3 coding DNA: TGTGCCAGCAGCTTGGACGGAGGGGTGTATAATTCACCCCTCCACTTT. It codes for CASSLDGGVYNSPLHF.

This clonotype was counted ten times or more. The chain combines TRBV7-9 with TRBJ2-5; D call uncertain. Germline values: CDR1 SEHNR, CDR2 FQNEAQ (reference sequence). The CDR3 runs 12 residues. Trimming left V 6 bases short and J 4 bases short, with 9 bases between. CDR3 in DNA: TGTGCCAGCAGTCCCACCGGAGAGACCCAGTACTTC. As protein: CASSPTGETQYF.

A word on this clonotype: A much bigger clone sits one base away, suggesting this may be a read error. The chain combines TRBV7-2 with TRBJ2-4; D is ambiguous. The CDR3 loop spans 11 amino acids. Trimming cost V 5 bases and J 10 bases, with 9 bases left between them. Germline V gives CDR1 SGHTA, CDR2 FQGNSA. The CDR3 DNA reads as TGTGCCAGCAGCGCGGAAGCGATTCAGTACTTC. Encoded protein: CASSAEAIQYF.

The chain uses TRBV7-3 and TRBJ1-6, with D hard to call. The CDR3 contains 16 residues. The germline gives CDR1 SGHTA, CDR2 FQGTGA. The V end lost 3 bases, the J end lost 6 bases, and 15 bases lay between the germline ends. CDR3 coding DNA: TGTGCCAGCAGCTTTCAAACGGGAGGGTCTAATTCACCCCTCCACTTT. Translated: CASSFQTGGSNSPLHF.

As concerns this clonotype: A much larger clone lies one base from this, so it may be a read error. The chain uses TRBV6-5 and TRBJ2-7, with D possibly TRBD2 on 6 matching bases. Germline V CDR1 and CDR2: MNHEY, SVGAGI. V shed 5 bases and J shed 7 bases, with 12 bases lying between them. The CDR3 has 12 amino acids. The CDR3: CASSHLGGEQYF. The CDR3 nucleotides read TGTGCCAGCAGTCACCTCGGGGGAGAGCAGTACTTC.

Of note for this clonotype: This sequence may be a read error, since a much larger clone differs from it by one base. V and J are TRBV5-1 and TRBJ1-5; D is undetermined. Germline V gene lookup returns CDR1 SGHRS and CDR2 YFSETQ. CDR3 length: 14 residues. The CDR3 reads CASSGRVGDHPQHF. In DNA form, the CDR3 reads TGCGCCAGCAGCGGGAGGGTTGGTGATCACCCCCAGCATTTT.